Listed here are 25 T cell receptor beta chains from one sample, sequenced in a study of Graves' ophthalmopathy and Graves' hyperthyroidism. RNA transcripts served as template for amplifying TCR beta CDR3 sequences. An opening RT-PCR round employed HTBI primers and preceded a second-round multiplex PCR. TCRdb independently ran MiXCR on the multiplex PCR reads; one entry per CDR3 protein. The repertoire has 300,000 to 400,000 distinct CDR3 sequences, about a sixth of them found once; the top ten carry 9% to 15%. The sequencing input was peripheral blood. These receptors all come from an adult man with Graves' ophthalmopathy.

Only a few counts were recorded for this clonotype. The CDR3 loop reads CASSLIMISGAAEREQYF. The CDR3 DNA follows: TGCGCCAGCAGCTTGATAATGATTAGCGGGGCTGCCGAGCGGGAGCAGTACTTC. The rearrangement uses TRBV5-1 and TRBJ2-7, with TRBD2 matching over 8 bases. The germline gives CDR1 SGHRS, CDR2 YFSETQ. There are 18 residues in the CDR3. V trimming: 1 base; J trimming: 7 bases; junction bases outside the gene matches: 19.

This clonotype showed up many times. This chain links TRBV10-3 with TRBJ2-5; TRBD1 aligns across 10 bases. The CDR3 length is 14 residues. Germline trimming cut 10 bases from V and 1 base from J; bases unmatched to any gene: 6. Germline CDR1 is ENHRY and CDR2 is SYGVKD. CDR3 residues: CATIRDRGQETQYF. The DNA of the CDR3 is TGTGCCACTATAAGGGACAGGGGCCAAGAGACCCAGTACTTC.

V gene TRBV20-1 combines with J gene TRBJ1-2; D possibly corresponds to TRBD1 (5 bases). CDR1 is DFQATT, CDR2 SNEGSKA, per germline (reference sequence). This CDR3 comprises 14 residues. Trimming removed 5 bases at V and 5 bases at J, with 18 bases between. For the CDR3, the DNA is TGCAGTGCTGGGACCGGGACCGCCATATATGGCTACACCTTC. It encodes CSAGTGTAIYGYTF.

At least ten counts were recorded for this clonotype. The CDR3 here is CAWSSGDNYGYTF. The CDR3 DNA reads as TGTGCCTGGAGTTCGGGCGACAACTATGGCTACACCTTC. The V gene is TRBV30, the J gene TRBJ1-2; no clear D gene. Germline V gives CDR1 GTSNPN, CDR2 SVGIG (reference sequence). The CDR3 spans 13 residues. The V end was cut by 2 bases, the J end by 2 bases, with 9 bases between. Filled out from reference TRBV30 and TRBJ1-2, the complete variable domain reads SQTIHQWPATLVQPVGSPLSLECTVEGTSNPNLYWYRQAAGRGLQLLFYSVGIGQISSEVPQNLSASRPQDRQFILSSKKLLLSDSGFYLCAWSSGDNYGYTFGSGTRLTVV.

This clonotype was seen at least ten times. The rearrangement uses TRBV29-1 and TRBJ1-1; 8 positions match TRBD1. Trimming cost V 1 base and J 5 bases; bases outside gene matches: 9. The CDR3 has 15 residues. Germline loops: CDR1 SQVTM, CDR2 ANQGSEA. CDR3 sequence (DNA): TGCAGCGTTGAAGGGGATAGGACAGGGCGGACTGAAGCTTTCTTT. Residues: CSVEGDRTGRTEAFF.

As regards this clonotype: The junction and the germline gene differ at one end; a read error may be behind it. The rearrangement uses TRBV28 and TRBJ2-7; TRBD2 matches 13 bases. There are 16 residues in the CDR3. CDR1 is MDHEN and CDR2 is SYDVKM in the germline V gene. The chain's CDR3 is CVSARPGLAGSYEQYF. The CDR3 coding sequence is TGTGTCAGCGCTCGACCGGGACTAGCGGGATCCTACGAGCAGTACTTC.

This clonotype was counted at least ten times. The rearrangement joins TRBV30 to TRBJ1-1, with no clear D. CDR3 length: 20 residues. Germline values: CDR1 GTSNPN, CDR2 SVGIG (reference sequence). The V end was cut by 3 bases, the J end by 0 bases, with 29 bases between. The CDR3 here is CAWSHSPGRWVGGMNTEAFF. CDR3 sequence (DNA): TGTGCCTGGAGCCATTCGCCCGGCCGTTGGGTAGGAGGGATGAACACTGAAGCTTTCTTT.

This clonotype was observed many times. The CDR3 DNA reads TGCGCCAGCAGCTGGGGACTAGCGGGACGAAACACCGGGGAGCTGTTTTTT. Translated, it gives CASSWGLAGRNTGELFF. The rearrangement links TRBV5-1 to TRBJ2-2, with TRBD2 matching 13 bases. Germline V lookup: CDR1 SGHRS, CDR2 YFSETQ. This CDR3 is built from 17 residues. Germline trimming cut 3 bases from V and 2 bases from J; bases unmatched to any gene: 4. The variable domain in full, with the rest retrieved from reference TRBV5-1 and TRBJ2-2, is KAGVTQTPRYLIKTRGQQVTLSCSPISGHRSVSWYQQTPGQGLQFLFEYFSETQRNKGNFPGRFSGRQFSNSRSEMNVSTLELGDSALYLCASSWGLAGRNTGELFFGEGSRLTVL.

This clonotype was recorded at least ten times. V usage is TRBV20-1 and J usage is TRBJ2-4; no definite D call. The CDR3 totals 14 residues. Germline CDR1 DFQATT, CDR2 SNEGSKA (reference sequence). Trimming took 3 bases from V and 2 from J, leaving 11 bases between them. The CDR3 nucleotides read TGCAGTGCTAGTCCCCTCGCGACCAAAAACATTCAGTACTTC. Translating gives CSASPLATKNIQYF.

This clonotype has only a few counts. The chain links TRBV18 to TRBJ1-2, with D possibly matching TRBD1 (5 bases). Trimming left V 3 bases short and J 5 bases short, with 16 bases between. The CDR3 is 15 residues long. Germline loops: CDR1 KGHSH, CDR2 LQKENI. The CDR3 DNA is TGTGCCAGCTCACCTTCAGAGGGGCTAAGATATGGCTACACCTTC. It codes for CASSPSEGLRYGYTF.

Ten or more counts support this clonotype. The chain carries TRBV30 and TRBJ1-2; a weak D match, TRBD1 (6 bases). V was trimmed by 4 bases and J by 4 bases, leaving 13 bases between them. This CDR3 has 13 residues. Germline V gene data show CDR1 as GTSNPN and CDR2 as SVGIG (reference sequence). CDR3 residues: CAWKGGAFYGYTF. The CDR3, as DNA: TGTGCCTGGAAGGGGGGCGCGTTCTATGGCTACACCTTC.

This clonotype was found many times. In nucleotides, the CDR3 is TGTGCCATCAGGGACAGGGAAGAGACCCAGTACTTC. It codes for CAIRDREETQYF. The chain employs TRBV10-3 and TRBJ2-5; 8 nucleotides line up with TRBD1. J was trimmed by 3 bases and V by 6 bases; bases with no gene match: 0. This CDR3 spans 12 amino acids. Germline values: CDR1 ENHRY, CDR2 SYGVKD.

In its sample, this clonotype was seen a few times. The rearrangement uses TRBV20-1 and TRBJ1-1, with unresolved D. V was clipped by 3 bases and J by 11 bases, with 13 bases between them. Germline V gene data show CDR1 as DFQATT and CDR2 as SNEGSKA (reference sequence). The CDR3 is 11 amino acids. The CDR3 loop reads CSASGSKVAFF. CDR3 sequence (DNA): TGCAGTGCTAGTGGGTCCAAGGTGGCTTTCTTT.

The table lists this clonotype with many counts. The rearrangement joins TRBV20-1 to TRBJ1-1, with D uncertain. Trimming cost V 5 bases and J 7 bases, with 2 bases left between them. The germline V gene encodes CDR1 DFQATT and CDR2 SNEGSKA (reference sequence). The CDR3 spans 8 residues. CDR3 loop: CSALEAFF. DNA of the CDR3: TGCAGTGCTCTTGAAGCTTTCTTT.

This clonotype came up many times. V usage is TRBV6-2 or TRBV6-3 and J usage is TRBJ1-5, with TRBD1 as a possible D gene (5 bases). Trimming removed 2 bases at V and 6 bases at J, with 14 bases between. This CDR3 spans 15 amino acids. From germline, CDR1 is MNHEY and CDR2 SVGEGT. CDR3 amino acids: CASSYDPARGQPQHF. CDR3 nucleotide sequence: TGTGCCAGCAGTTACGACCCGGCAAGGGGTCAGCCCCAGCATTTT.

There are many counts of this clonotype. The chain couples TRBV28 to TRBJ2-6; 13 nucleotides agree with TRBD2. The CDR3 is 19 residues long. The germline gives CDR1 MDHEN, CDR2 SYDVKM. J was trimmed by 4 bases and V by 4 bases; bases with no gene match: 10. The CDR3 coding sequence is TGTGCCAGCAGTTCCCTACTAGCGGGGGGGATTAGAGGGGCCAACGTCCTGACTTTC. As protein: CASSSLLAGGIRGANVLTF.

This clonotype was counted many times. The rearrangement uses TRBV10-3 and TRBJ2-5; tentatively, D is TRBD1 or TRBD2 (6 bases each). The CDR3 loop spans 14 amino acids. Trimming removed 3 bases at V and 3 bases at J, with 11 bases between. Germline V lookup: CDR1 ENHRY, CDR2 SYGVKD. Written as DNA, the CDR3 is TGTGCCATCAGTGACCAGAGGGGGGAAGAGACCCAGTACTTC. It yields the protein CAISDQRGEETQYF.

This clonotype was seen many times. This rearrangement joins TRBV28 to TRBJ1-5, with D unclear. Germline V CDR1 and CDR2: MDHEN, SYDVKM. CDR3 length equals 14 residues. V lost 7 bases, J lost 0 bases, and 10 bases lay in between. This CDR3 reads CASIAQNSNQPQHF. In nucleotides, the CDR3 is TGTGCCAGCATCGCACAGAATAGCAATCAGCCCCAGCATTTT. The variable domain in full, with the rest retrieved from reference TRBV28 and TRBJ1-5, is DVKVTQSSRYLVKRTGEKVFLECVQDMDHENMFWYRQDPGLGLRLIYFSYDVKMKEKGDIPEGYSVSREKKERFSLILESASTNQTSMYLCASIAQNSNQPQHFGDGTRLSIL.

This clonotype was detected ten times or more. The CDR3 region is CASTGYGDTIYF. CDR3 DNA: TGTGCCAGCACAGGTTACGGAGACACCATATATTTT. This chain links TRBV28 with TRBJ1-3; no reliable D call. Trimming took off 7 bases at V and 8 bases at J, with 12 bases between the two ends. This CDR3 is built from 12 residues. CDR1 is MDHEN and CDR2 is SYDVKM in the germline V gene.

This clonotype was detected ten times or more. The chain uses TRBV3-1 and TRBJ1-1; maybe TRBD1 (6 bases). This CDR3 is 18 amino acids long. Germline loops: CDR1 LGHDT, CDR2 YNNKEL (reference sequence). Trimming pared 0 bases from V and 0 bases from J, leaving 17 bases between. The CDR3 bases are TGTGCCAGCAGCCAAGACGTAGGGGGTACAAGGATGAACACTGAAGCTTTCTTT. Translated, it gives CASSQDVGGTRMNTEAFF.

This clonotype was found many times. V gene TRBV20-1 combines with J gene TRBJ1-6, with TRBD1 matching 10 bases. V lost 1 base to trimming and J lost 9 bases; unmatched junction nucleotides: 6. This CDR3 is 15 amino acids long. Per germline, CDR1 DFQATT and CDR2 SNEGSKA (reference sequence). The CDR3 coding sequence is TGCAGTGCTAGAGCTAGGACAGGGGGGGGTTCACCCCTCCACTTT. Translating it yields CSARARTGGGSPLHF.

There are many counts of this clonotype. The chain has TRBV12-3 or TRBV12-4 and TRBJ1-3; D unclear. The length of the CDR3 is 13 residues. V lost 10 bases to trimming and J lost 5 bases, with 15 bases between them. CDR3 amino acids: CATLRLSRNTIYF. The CDR3 bases are TGTGCCACTCTTCGACTGTCTAGAAACACCATATATTTT.

This clonotype showed up many times. The chain couples TRBV6-4 to TRBJ2-2; weak D call: TRBD1 (7 bases). Germline V gene data show CDR1 as MRHNA and CDR2 as SNTAGT. The CDR3 has 16 amino acids. V shed 6 bases and J shed 4 bases, with 18 bases lying between them. DNA of the CDR3: TGTGCCAGCAGATCCCTGGAGGGGGCGGGCACCGGGGAGCTGTTTTTT. It yields the protein CASRSLEGAGTGELFF.

In its sample, this clonotype was seen many times. The chain uses TRBV6-5 and TRBJ2-5; TRBD2 matches 7 bases. J was trimmed by 5 bases and V by 6 bases; bases with no gene match: 9. Germline values: CDR1 MNHEY, CDR2 SVGAGI. The CDR3 sequence is 14 residues long. Here the CDR3 reads CASRATGGRETQYF. CDR3 nucleotide sequence: TGTGCCAGCAGAGCCACGGGGGGTCGGGAGACCCAGTACTTC.

This clonotype was counted at least ten times. The chain carries TRBV2 and TRBJ1-1; TRBD1 might be the D (5 bases). V dropped 10 bases and J dropped 5 bases, with 17 bases sitting between them. Germline CDR1 is SNHLY and CDR2 is FYNNEI. This CDR3 has 13 amino acids. CDR3 nucleotide sequence: TGTGCCACCAGCATCGGGGCCTCTACTGAAGCTTTCTTT. As protein: CATSIGASTEAFF.